These T cell receptor beta chains were read from a single sample in a study of T cell changes during pregnancy in multiple sclerosis. Data came from immunoSEQ multiplex PCR; TCRdb stores just in-frame clones and leaves some out. This sample has under 60,000 clones, with approximately 90% found just once. Sequencing used CD4+ T cells from peripheral blood mononuclear cells, obtained in the second trimester of pregnancy. The receptor set was obtained from a female donor in good health, enrolled as a control in a pregnancy study. Both conserved end residues are part of each CDR3. The order of the fields is CDR3 protein, CDR3 DNA, J gene, V gene, clone size, CDR3 length, D gene. The D gene is left open where the match is weak. Rows give clone size only sometimes, using once, few, many, or a class for an expanded clone.

CDR3: CAWSVQNPVNYGYTF
DNA: TGTGCCTGGAGTGTACAGAATCCGGTAAACTATGGCTACACCTTC
J: TRBJ1-2
V: TRBV30
size: -
length: 15
D: -

CDR3: CASSRIAGELFF
DNA: TGTGCCAGCAGCCGTATAGCCGGGGAGCTGTTTTTT
J: TRBJ2-2
V: TRBV5-5
size: -
length: 12
D: -

CDR3: CASSFEGPARGEGTEAFF
DNA: TGTGCTAGCAGCTTTGAGGGTCCCGCCAGGGGTGAAGGGACTGAAGCTTTCTTT
J: TRBJ1-1
V: TRBV7-7
size: -
length: 18
D: -

CDR3: CASSYSRTGGEGYTF
DNA: TGTGCCAGCAGTTACTCTAGGACAGGGGGCGAAGGCTACACCTTC
J: TRBJ1-2
V: TRBV6-5
size: -
length: 15
D: TRBD1

CDR3: CASSLDVRYTEAFF
DNA: TGTGCCAGCAGCTTAGATGTCAGATACACTGAAGCTTTCTTT
J: TRBJ1-1
V: TRBV11-2
size: -
length: 14
D: -

CDR3: CAWTRDSSYNSPLHF
DNA: TGTGCCTGGACTCGGGACAGTAGCTATAATTCACCCCTCCACTTT
J: TRBJ1-6
V: TRBV30
size: -
length: 15
D: TRBD1

CDR3: CASSQVYLASEQYF
DNA: TGCGCCAGCAGCCAAGTTTACCTAGCAAGTGAGCAGTACTTC
J: TRBJ2-7
V: TRBV4-3
size: -
length: 14
D: -

CDR3: CASSSGTDNIQYF
DNA: TGTGCCAGCAGCTCAGGGACAGACAACATTCAGTACTTC
J: TRBJ2-4
V: TRBV7-2
size: once
length: 13
D: TRBD1

CDR3: CAIQGRSNSPLHF
DNA: TGTGCCATCCAGGGCAGGAGCAATTCACCCCTCCACTTT
J: TRBJ1-6
V: TRBV28
size: -
length: 13
D: -

CDR3: CASSLDRAGEAFF
DNA: TGTGCCAGCAGCTTAGATCGTGCAGGGGAAGCTTTCTTT
J: TRBJ1-1
V: TRBV11-3
size: -
length: 13
D: -

CDR3: CAWALGGTGNQPQHF
DNA: TGTGCCTGGGCTTTGGGGGGAACGGGAAATCAGCCCCAGCATTTT
J: TRBJ1-5
V: TRBV30
size: -
length: 15
D: -

CDR3: CASNRVSGNTIYF
DNA: TGTGCTTCAAACCGAGTGTCTGGAAACACCATATATTTT
J: TRBJ1-3
V: TRBV30
size: -
length: 13
D: -

CDR3: CASSMGLLDGNTIYF
DNA: TGTGCCAGTAGTATGGGACTTTTGGACGGAAACACCATATATTTT
J: TRBJ1-3
V: TRBV19
size: -
length: 15
D: -

CDR3: CASSLDKGASNEQYF
DNA: TGCGCCAGCAGCTTGGATAAGGGGGCAAGTAACGAGCAGTACTTC
J: TRBJ2-7
V: TRBV5-1
size: -
length: 15
D: TRBD1

CDR3: CASSLVSGFNTDTQYF
DNA: TGTGCTAGCAGCTTAGTTAGCGGGTTTAACACAGATACGCAGTATTTT
J: TRBJ2-3
V: TRBV7-7
size: -
length: 16
D: TRBD2

CDR3: CASSQGVGGYSYEQYF
DNA: TGCGCCAGCAGCCAAGGCGTCGGGGGGTATTCCTACGAGCAGTACTTC
J: TRBJ2-7
V: TRBV4-3
size: few
length: 16
D: TRBD2

CDR3: CASRTGVETQYF
DNA: TGTGCCAGCAGAACAGGGGTGGAGACCCAGTACTTC
J: TRBJ2-5
V: TRBV28
size: once
length: 12
D: TRBD1

CDR3: CASSSPQGATEAFF
DNA: TGTGCCAGCTCATCACCCCAGGGGGCCACTGAAGCTTTCTTT
J: TRBJ1-1
V: TRBV18
size: -
length: 14
D: TRBD1

CDR3: CASSRSGEAGGELFF
DNA: TGTGCCAGCAGTCGCTCCGGGGAGGCCGGCGGGGAGCTGTTTTTT
J: TRBJ2-2
V: TRBV11-3
size: -
length: 15
D: -

CDR3: CASSLEGGEKLFF
DNA: TGTGCCAGCAGCTTAGAGGGAGGTGAAAAACTGTTTTTT
J: TRBJ1-4
V: TRBV11-3
size: -
length: 13
D: -

CDR3: CASRGTGEHEQFF
DNA: TGTGCCAGCAGGGGGACTGGGGAACATGAGCAGTTCTTC
J: TRBJ2-1
V: TRBV27
size: -
length: 13
D: -

CDR3: CAWIDNDTEAFF
DNA: TGTGCCTGGATCGACAACGACACTGAAGCTTTCTTT
J: TRBJ1-1
V: TRBV30
size: -
length: 12
D: -

CDR3: CASSLEPGRGNTEAFF
DNA: TGTGCCAGCAGCTTGGAGCCCGGCCGGGGAAACACTGAAGCTTTCTTT
J: TRBJ1-1
V: TRBV5-4
size: -
length: 16
D: -

CDR3: CAWSRNRGNSPLHF
DNA: TGTGCCTGGAGCCGAAACAGGGGGAACTCACCCCTCCACTTT
J: TRBJ1-6
V: TRBV30
size: -
length: 14
D: TRBD1

CDR3: CASTSSTDTQYF
DNA: TGTGCCAGCACCTCTAGCACAGATACGCAGTATTTT
J: TRBJ2-3
V: TRBV11-2
size: -
length: 12
D: -